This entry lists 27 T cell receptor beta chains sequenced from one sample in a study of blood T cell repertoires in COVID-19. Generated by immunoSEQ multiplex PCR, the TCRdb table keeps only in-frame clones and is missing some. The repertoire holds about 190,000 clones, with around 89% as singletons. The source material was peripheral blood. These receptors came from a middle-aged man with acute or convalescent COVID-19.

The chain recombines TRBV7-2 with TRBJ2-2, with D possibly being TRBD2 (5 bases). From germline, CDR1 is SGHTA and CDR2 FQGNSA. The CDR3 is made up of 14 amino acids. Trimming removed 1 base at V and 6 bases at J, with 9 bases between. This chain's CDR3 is CASSLGRTAGELFF. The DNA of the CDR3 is TGTGCCAGCAGCTTAGGGAGGACGGCCGGGGAGCTGTTTTTT.

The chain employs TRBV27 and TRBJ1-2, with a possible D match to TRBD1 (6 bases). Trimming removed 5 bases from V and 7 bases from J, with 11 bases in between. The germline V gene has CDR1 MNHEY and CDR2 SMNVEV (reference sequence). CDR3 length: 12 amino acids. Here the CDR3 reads CASSRGGSGYTF. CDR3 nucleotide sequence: TGTGCCAGCAGTAGGGGGGGCTCTGGCTACACCTTC.

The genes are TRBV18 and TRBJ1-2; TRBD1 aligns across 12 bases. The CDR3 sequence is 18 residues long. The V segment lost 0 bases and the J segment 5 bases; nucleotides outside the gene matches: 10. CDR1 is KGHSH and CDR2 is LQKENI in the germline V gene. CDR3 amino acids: CASSPPGTGGPFRYGYTF. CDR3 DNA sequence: TGTGCCAGCTCACCACCCGGGACAGGGGGCCCCTTTCGATATGGCTACACCTTC.

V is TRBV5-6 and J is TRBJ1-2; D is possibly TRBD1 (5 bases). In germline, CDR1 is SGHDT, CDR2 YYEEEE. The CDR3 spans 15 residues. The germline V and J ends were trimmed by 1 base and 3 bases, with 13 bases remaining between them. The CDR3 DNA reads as TGTGCCAGCAGCTTGTTGGAGGGGCAAGACTATGGCTACACCTTC. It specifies CASSLLEGQDYGYTF.

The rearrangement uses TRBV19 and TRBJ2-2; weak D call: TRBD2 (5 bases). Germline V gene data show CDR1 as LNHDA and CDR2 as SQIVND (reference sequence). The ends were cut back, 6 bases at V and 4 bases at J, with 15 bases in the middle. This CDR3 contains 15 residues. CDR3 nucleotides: TGTGCCAGTAGGACGACCGGGGTCCCCACCGGGGAGCTGTTTTTT. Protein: CASRTTGVPTGELFF.

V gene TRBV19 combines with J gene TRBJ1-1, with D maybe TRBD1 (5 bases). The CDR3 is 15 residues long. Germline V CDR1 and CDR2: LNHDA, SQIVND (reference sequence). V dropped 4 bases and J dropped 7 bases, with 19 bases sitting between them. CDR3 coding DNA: TGTGCCAGTAGTACCGGGCCGAGGCTGGGGGGTGAAGCTTTCTTT. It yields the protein CASSTGPRLGGEAFF. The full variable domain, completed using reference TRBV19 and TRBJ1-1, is DGGITQSPKYLFRKEGQNVTLSCEQNLNHDAMYWYRQDPGQGLRLIYYSQIVNDFQKGDIAEGYSVSREKKESFPLTVTSAQKNPTAFYLCASSTGPRLGGEAFFGQGTRLTVV.

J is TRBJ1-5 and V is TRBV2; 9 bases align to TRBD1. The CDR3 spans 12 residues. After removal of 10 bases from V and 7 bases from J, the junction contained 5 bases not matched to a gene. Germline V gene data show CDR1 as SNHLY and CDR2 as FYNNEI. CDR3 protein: CAKGQGGQPQHF. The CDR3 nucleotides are TGTGCCAAGGGACAGGGAGGGCAGCCCCAGCATTTT. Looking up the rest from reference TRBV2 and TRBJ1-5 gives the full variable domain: EPEVTQTPSHQVTQMGQEVILRCVPISNHLYFYWYRQILGQKVEFLVSFYNNEISEKSEIFDDQFSVERPDGSNFTLKIRSTKLEDSAMYFCAKGQGGQPQHFGDGTRLSIL.

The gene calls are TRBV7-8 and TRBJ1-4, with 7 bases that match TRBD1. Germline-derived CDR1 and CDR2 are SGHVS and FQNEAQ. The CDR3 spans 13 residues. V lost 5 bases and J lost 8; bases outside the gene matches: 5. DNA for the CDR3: TGTGCCAGCAGCCGACAGGGAAAAGAAAAACTGTTTTTT. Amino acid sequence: CASSRQGKEKLFF.

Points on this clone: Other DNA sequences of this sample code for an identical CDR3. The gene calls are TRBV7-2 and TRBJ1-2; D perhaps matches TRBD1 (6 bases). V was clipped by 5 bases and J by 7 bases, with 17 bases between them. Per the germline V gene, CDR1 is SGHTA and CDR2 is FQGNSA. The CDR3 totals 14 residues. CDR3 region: CASSIGGGWTGYTF. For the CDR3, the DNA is TGTGCCAGCAGCATAGGGGGGGGGTGGACTGGCTACACCTTC.

In DNA, the CDR3 is TGTGCCAGCAGTTTAAAAGCGGCTCCCTCCTACGAGCAGTACTTC. Translating gives CASSLKAAPSYEQYF. The chain combines TRBV27 with TRBJ2-7, with D possibly matching TRBD2 (5 bases). CDR3 size: 15 residues. V shed 2 bases and J shed 0 bases, with 11 bases lying between them. CDR1 and CDR2 from the germline V gene are MNHEY and SMNVEV (reference sequence).

CDR3 protein: CASSLGGSEVGYTF. CDR3 sequence (DNA): TGTGCCAGCAGCTTGGGAGGGAGTGAAGTTGGCTACACCTTC. The chain employs TRBV5-5 and TRBJ1-2; D gene uncertain. V was pared by 0 bases and J by 7 bases, with 13 bases between. Germline V gene data show CDR1 as SGHKS and CDR2 as YYEKEE (reference sequence). The CDR3 covers 14 residues. The whole variable domain, remainder taken from reference TRBV5-5 and TRBJ1-2, is DAGVTQSPTHLIKTRGQQVTLRCSPISGHKSVSWYQQVLGQGPQFIFQYYEKEERGRGNFPDRFSARQFPNYSSELNVNALLLGDSALYLCASSLGGSEVGYTFGSGTRLTVV.

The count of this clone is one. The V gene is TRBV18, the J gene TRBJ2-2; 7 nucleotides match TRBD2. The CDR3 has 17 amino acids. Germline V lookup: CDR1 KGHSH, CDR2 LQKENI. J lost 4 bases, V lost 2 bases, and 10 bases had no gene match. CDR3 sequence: CASSPDGLAAVTGELFF. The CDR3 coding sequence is TGTGCCAGCTCACCAGATGGGCTAGCGGCAGTCACCGGGGAGCTGTTTTTT. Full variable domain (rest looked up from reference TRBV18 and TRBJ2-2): NAGVMQNPRHLVRRRGQEARLRCSPMKGHSHVYWYRQLPEEGLKFMVYLQKENIIDESGMPKERFSAEFPKEGPSILRIQQVVRGDSAAYFCASSPDGLAAVTGELFFGEGSRLTVL.

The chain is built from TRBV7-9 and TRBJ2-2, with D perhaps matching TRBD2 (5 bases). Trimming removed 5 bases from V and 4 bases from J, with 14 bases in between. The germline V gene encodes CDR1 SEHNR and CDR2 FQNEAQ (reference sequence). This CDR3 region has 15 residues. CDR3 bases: TGTGCCAGCAGCATCCACGGGATCCTCACCGGGGAGCTGTTTTTT. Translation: CASSIHGILTGELFF.

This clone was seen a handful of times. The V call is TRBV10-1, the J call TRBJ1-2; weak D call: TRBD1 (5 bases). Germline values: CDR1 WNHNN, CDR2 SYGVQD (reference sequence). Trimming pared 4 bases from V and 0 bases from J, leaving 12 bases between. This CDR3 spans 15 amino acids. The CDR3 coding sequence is TGCGCCAGCAGTGTTGCTAGGGGATCTAACTATGGCTACACCTTC. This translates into CASSVARGSNYGYTF.

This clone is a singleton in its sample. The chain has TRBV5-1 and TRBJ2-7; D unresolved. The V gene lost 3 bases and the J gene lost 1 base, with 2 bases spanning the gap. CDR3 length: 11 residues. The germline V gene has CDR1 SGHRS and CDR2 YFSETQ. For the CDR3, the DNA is TGCGCCAGCAGCTCTTCCTACGAGCAGTACTTC. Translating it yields CASSSSYEQYF.

The CDR3 region is CASSPIRGRKGRLFF. Here the CDR3 DNA reads TGTGCCAGCAGTCCAATCAGGGGGAGAAAAGGGAGGCTGTTTTTT. This rearrangement joins TRBV2 to TRBJ1-4; 7 bases fit TRBD1. Per germline, CDR1 SNHLY and CDR2 FYNNEI. The CDR3 contains 15 residues. The junction had 17 bases not matched to a gene; V was cut back by 5 bases and J by 14 bases.

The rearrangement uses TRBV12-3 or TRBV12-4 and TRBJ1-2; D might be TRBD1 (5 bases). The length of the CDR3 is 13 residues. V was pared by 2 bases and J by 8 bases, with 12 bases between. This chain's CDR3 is CASSLTLRGGYTF. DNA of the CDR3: TGTGCCAGCAGTTTAACGTTAAGGGGCGGCTACACCTTC.

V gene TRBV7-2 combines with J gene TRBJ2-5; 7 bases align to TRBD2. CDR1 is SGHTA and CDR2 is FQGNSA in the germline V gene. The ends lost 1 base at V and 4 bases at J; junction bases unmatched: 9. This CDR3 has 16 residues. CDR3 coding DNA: TGTGCCAGCAGCTTAGTTCCCCTCCCGGGGGGAGAGACCCAGTACTTC. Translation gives CASSLVPLPGGETQYF. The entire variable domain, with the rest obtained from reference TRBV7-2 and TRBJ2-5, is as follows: GAGVSQSPSNKVTEKGKDVELRCDPISGHTALYWYRQSLGQGLEFLIYFQGNSAPDKSGLPSDRFSAERTGGSVSTLTIQRTQQEDSAVYLCASSLVPLPGGETQYFGPGTRLLVL.

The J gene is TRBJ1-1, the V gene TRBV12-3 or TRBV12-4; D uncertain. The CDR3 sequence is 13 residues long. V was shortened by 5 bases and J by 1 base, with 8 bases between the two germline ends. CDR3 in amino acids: CASSQQSNTEAFF. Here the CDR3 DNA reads TGTGCCAGCAGTCAACAGTCGAACACTGAAGCTTTCTTT.

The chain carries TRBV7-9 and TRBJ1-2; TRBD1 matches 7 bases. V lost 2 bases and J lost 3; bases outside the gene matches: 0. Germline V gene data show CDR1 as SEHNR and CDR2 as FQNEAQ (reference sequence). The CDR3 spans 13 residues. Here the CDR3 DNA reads TGTGCCAGCAGCTTAACAGGGGACTATGGCTACACCTTC. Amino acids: CASSLTGDYGYTF.

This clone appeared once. The CDR3 is CASSRQGDYGYTF. The CDR3 DNA reads as TGTGCCAGCAGTCGACAGGGGGACTATGGCTACACCTTC. The chain has TRBV6-2 or TRBV6-3 and TRBJ1-2; 9 nucleotides agree with TRBD1. CDR1 and CDR2 from the germline V gene are MNHEY and SVGEGT. The CDR3 has 13 amino acids. Unmatched junction bases numbered 1, after V lost 5 bases and J lost 3 bases.

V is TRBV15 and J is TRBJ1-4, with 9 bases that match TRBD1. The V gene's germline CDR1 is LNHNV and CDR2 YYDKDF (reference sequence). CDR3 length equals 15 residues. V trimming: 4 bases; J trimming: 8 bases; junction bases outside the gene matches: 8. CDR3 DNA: TGTGCCACCAGCAAGCGGGACAGGGTGGGGGAAAAACTGTTTTTT. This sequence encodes CATSKRDRVGEKLFF.

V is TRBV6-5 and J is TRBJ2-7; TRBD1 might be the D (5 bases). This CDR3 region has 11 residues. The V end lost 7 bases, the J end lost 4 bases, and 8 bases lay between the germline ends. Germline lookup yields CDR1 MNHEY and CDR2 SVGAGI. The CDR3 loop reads CASTDRYEQYV. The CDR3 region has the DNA TGTGCCAGCACCGACAGATACGAGCAGTACGTC.

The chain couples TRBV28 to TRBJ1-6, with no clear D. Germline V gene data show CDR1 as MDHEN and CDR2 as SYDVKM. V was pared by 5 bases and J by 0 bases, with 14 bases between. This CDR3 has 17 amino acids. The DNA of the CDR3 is TGTGCCAGCAGTATTTATCCCGGGAGCTCCTATAATTCACCCCTCCACTTT. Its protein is CASSIYPGSSYNSPLHF.

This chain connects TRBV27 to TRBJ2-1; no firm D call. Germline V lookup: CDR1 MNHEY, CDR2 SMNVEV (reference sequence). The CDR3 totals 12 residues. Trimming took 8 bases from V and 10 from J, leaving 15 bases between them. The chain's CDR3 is CASSRPPREQFF. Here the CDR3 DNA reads TGTGCCAGCTCCCGTCCCCCTAGGGAGCAGTTCTTC.

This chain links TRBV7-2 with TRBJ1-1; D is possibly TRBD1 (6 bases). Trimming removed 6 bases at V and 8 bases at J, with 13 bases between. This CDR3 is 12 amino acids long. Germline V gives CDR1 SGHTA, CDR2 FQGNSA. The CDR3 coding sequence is TGTGCCAGCAGTTGGGGGCCAGGAGAAGCTTTCTTT. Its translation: CASSWGPGEAFF.

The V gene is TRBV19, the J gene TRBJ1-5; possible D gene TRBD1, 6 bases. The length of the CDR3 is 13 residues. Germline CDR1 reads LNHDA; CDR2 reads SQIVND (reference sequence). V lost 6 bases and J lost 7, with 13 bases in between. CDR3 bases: TGTGCCAGTAGCGACAGGTCGGGGCAGCCCCAGCATTTT. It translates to CASSDRSGQPQHF.